The source of this T cell receptor beta chain is a study of beta chain features in type 1 diabetes. Comment on this clone: Its cognate antigen is unknown.

Reverse transcribing all isolated RNA meant expressed TCRB transcripts were sequenced. Sequencing was performed with immunoSEQ multiplex PCR; in TCRdb, only in-frame clones are kept and a portion is missing. The table has about 240,000 clones, 27% seen once. The CDR3 loop spans 13 amino acids. Germline V gives CDR1 SNHLY, CDR2 FYNNEI. The V gene lost 4 bases and the J gene lost 3 bases, with 8 bases spanning the gap. Notes on the study in general: Sequencing the cDNA could make cells with high TCR expression show up more than they should.

The V call is TRBV2, the J call TRBJ2-3, with D possibly TRBD2 on 5 matching bases. This clonotype originated in a man aged 25 to 40 in good health. The source material was central memory CD4+ T cells from blood. This CDR3 is CASSVRETDTQYF. The CDR3 bases are TGTGCCAGCAGTGTTAGGGAGACAGATACGCAGTATTTT.